The clone carrying this T cell receptor (beta chain) has a single count. The authors prepared the TCRbeta library with unique molecular identifiers. TCRdb ran MiXCR on the PCR reads and lists one entry per CDR3 protein. This table has 380,000 or so distinct CDR3 sequences, roughly 13% appearing once. The sample originates from a study of T-cell reconstitution after alpha-beta-depleted transplantation in children. The junction had 2 bases not matched to a gene; V was cut back by 0 bases and J by 4 bases. Germline V gene data show CDR1 as SGDLS and CDR2 as YYNGEE. CDR3 length: 15 residues. The chain carries TRBV9 and TRBJ1-3, with TRBD1 matching 9 bases. The sequences come from PBMCs, collected from the stem cell graft. The sequence derives from a human donor who donated a stem cell graft to a child with Fanconi anemia. The CDR3 reads CASSVGQGDGNTIYF. The CDR3 DNA reads as TGTGCCAGCAGCGTAGGACAGGGGGACGGAAACACCATATATTTT.